The next 21 T cell receptor beta chains were all read from a single sample in a study of T cell responses to AZD1222 COVID-19 vaccine. Data came from immunoSEQ multiplex PCR; TCRdb stores just in-frame clones and leaves some out. The profile shows some 85,000 clones, roughly nine tenths of them singletons. The specimen comprised peripheral blood, sampled on day 0 of AZD1222 vaccination. Receptor source: an adult in good health.

This rearrangement joins TRBV3-1 (or the pseudogene TRBV3-2) to TRBJ2-5; possible D gene TRBD1, 6 bases. From germline, CDR1 is LGHDT and CDR2 YNNKEL (reference sequence). The CDR3 extends over 15 amino acids. Trimming left V 4 bases short and J 4 bases short, with 16 bases between. The CDR3 sequence: CASSPSGPGAETQYF. CDR3 bases: TGTGCCAGCAGCCCCTCGGGACCAGGGGCAGAGACCCAGTACTTC.

The chain links TRBV30 to TRBJ1-2; perhaps TRBD1 as D (5 bases). Germline-derived CDR1 and CDR2 are GTSNPN and SVGIG (reference sequence). The CDR3 contains 12 residues. The ends were cut back, 5 bases at V and 13 bases at J, with 20 bases in the middle. CDR3 loop: CAWVLAQGRSTF. For the CDR3, the DNA is TGTGCCTGGGTCCTCGCCCAGGGTCGGAGCACCTTC.

This clone is a singleton in its sample. This rearrangement joins TRBV7-9 to TRBJ2-1; 9 bases align to TRBD1. The CDR3 contains 15 residues. Germline V gene lookup returns CDR1 SEHNR and CDR2 FQNEAQ (reference sequence). Losses at the gene ends were 4 bases for V and 8 bases for J; bases not matched to a gene: 9. The CDR3 protein is CASSSPGQGEDEQFF. In nucleotides, the CDR3 is TGTGCCAGCAGCTCCCCGGGACAGGGAGAGGATGAGCAGTTCTTC.

The rearrangement uses TRBV4-1 and TRBJ1-3; a weak D match, TRBD1 (5 bases). This CDR3 is built from 16 residues. The ends were cut back, 1 base at V and 7 bases at J, with 17 bases in the middle. CDR1 is MGHRA, CDR2 YSYEKL, per germline. The CDR3 region is CASSQGGRLGRNTIYF. The CDR3 nucleotides read TGCGCCAGCAGCCAAGGGGGCAGGCTCGGGCGGAACACCATATATTTT.

V is TRBV19 and J is TRBJ1-1; the D is unclear. The CDR3 consists of 15 residues. From germline, CDR1 is LNHDA and CDR2 SQIVND (reference sequence). Trimming stripped 2 bases from V and 0 bases from J, with 10 bases between. The CDR3 is CASSIQDGLNTEAFF. CDR3 sequence (DNA): TGTGCCAGTAGTATACAGGACGGATTGAACACTGAAGCTTTCTTT.

The rearrangement links TRBV19 to TRBJ1-3; possible D gene TRBD1, 5 bases. From germline, CDR1 is LNHDA and CDR2 SQIVND (reference sequence). The CDR3 covers 12 residues. Trimming pared 4 bases from V and 5 bases from J, leaving 6 bases between. In nucleotides, the CDR3 is TGTGCCAGTAGTACAGGGAGAAACACCATATATTTT. This codes for CASSTGRNTIYF.

V usage is TRBV28 and J usage is TRBJ2-1; 9 positions agree with TRBD2. Germline V gene lookup returns CDR1 MDHEN and CDR2 SYDVKM. The CDR3 totals 18 residues. The V and J ends lost 6 bases and 8 bases, in that order; junction bases with no gene match: 20. CDR3 nucleotides: TGTGCCAGCAGCCCAAGTGGGAGCGGGAGGCCCAATTTCTATGAGCAGTTCTTC. Protein: CASSPSGSGRPNFYEQFF.

The chain employs TRBV6-2 or TRBV6-3 and TRBJ2-2; 13 nucleotides agree with TRBD2. Germline V lookup: CDR1 MNHEY, CDR2 SVGEGT. V lost 2 bases to trimming and J lost 0 bases; unmatched junction nucleotides: 9. The CDR3 contains 20 residues. The CDR3 is CASSYPGLAGATANTGELFF. The CDR3 DNA follows: TGTGCCAGCAGTTACCCCGGACTAGCGGGGGCCACTGCGAACACCGGGGAGCTGTTTTTT.

The rearrangement links TRBV6-5 to TRBJ2-5; D remains unclear. Germline CDR1 reads MNHEY; CDR2 reads SVGAGI. V lost 1 base and J 1 base, leaving 7 bases between the germline ends. The CDR3 loop spans 14 amino acids. CDR3 sequence: CASSYFTSQETQYF. The CDR3 nucleotides read TGTGCCAGCAGTTACTTTACTTCCCAAGAGACCCAGTACTTC.

In DNA form, the CDR3 reads TGTGCCAGCTCACCTTACTCCAGGGACACTGAAGCTTTCTTT. Its protein is CASSPYSRDTEAFF. V usage is TRBV18 and J usage is TRBJ1-1, with a weak D call TRBD1 (5 bases). The CDR3 sequence is 14 residues long. V was trimmed by 3 bases and J by 3 bases, leaving 11 bases between them. CDR1 is KGHSH, CDR2 LQKENI, per germline.

The chain links TRBV5-1 to TRBJ1-1; 10 nucleotides align to TRBD1. The CDR3 is 17 amino acids. Germline V CDR1 and CDR2: SGHRS, YFSETQ. The V segment lost 0 bases and the J segment 0 bases; nucleotides outside the gene matches: 5. The CDR3 sequence: CASSLGQGAHMNTEAFF. The CDR3, as DNA: TGCGCCAGCAGCTTGGGACAGGGGGCACACATGAACACTGAAGCTTTCTTT.

J is TRBJ2-7 and V is TRBV13; D is uncertain. The germline V gene encodes CDR1 PRHDT and CDR2 FYEKMQ (reference sequence). The V and J ends lost 0 bases and 2 bases respectively, with 8 bases between them. CDR3 length: 14 residues. DNA for the CDR3: TGTGCCAGCAGCTTAGGTCCGGATACCTACGAGCAGTACTTC. It yields the protein CASSLGPDTYEQYF. Full variable domain (remainder filled in from reference TRBV13 and TRBJ2-7): AAGVIQSPRHLIKEKRETATLKCYPIPRHDTVYWYQQGPGQDPQFLISFYEKMQSDKGSIPDRFSAQQFSDYHSELNMSSLELGDSALYFCASSLGPDTYEQYFGPGTRLTVT.

This chain uses TRBV4-3 with TRBJ1-1, with 8 bases fitting TRBD1. The V and J ends lost 0 bases and 2 bases, in that order; junction bases with no gene match: 5. This CDR3 comprises 16 residues. CDR1 and CDR2 (germline): LGHNA, YSLEER. For the CDR3, the DNA is TGCGCCAGCAGCCAAGACCCGCAGGGGGCAAACACTGAAGCTTTCTTT. Translation: CASSQDPQGANTEAFF.

The chain links TRBV6-2 or TRBV6-3 to TRBJ2-1; D gene ambiguous. Germline values: CDR1 MNHEY, CDR2 SVGEGT. The CDR3 loop spans 13 amino acids. Trimming removed 5 bases at V and 10 bases at J, with 15 bases between. The CDR3 reads CASSTDSPREQFF. The CDR3 region has the DNA TGTGCCAGCAGTACCGACTCCCCGAGAGAGCAGTTCTTC.

The chain uses TRBV27 and TRBJ1-6; D gene uncertain. In germline, CDR1 is MNHEY, CDR2 SMNVEV (reference sequence). V was cut by 5 bases and J by 2 bases, with 16 bases left in between. The CDR3 contains 17 residues. This CDR3 reads CASSVDNRRTYNSPLHF. The DNA for the CDR3 is TGTGCCAGCAGTGTAGATAACCGGAGGACCTATAATTCACCCCTCCACTTT.

J is TRBJ1-2 and V is TRBV10-3, with 10 bases aligning to TRBD1. Germline loops: CDR1 ENHRY, CDR2 SYGVKD. The CDR3 length is 16 residues. After removal of 5 bases from V and 4 bases from J, the junction contained 10 bases not matched to a gene. CDR3 sequence (DNA): TGTGCCATCAGTCCCTCACCCGGGACAGGGGCCTATGGCTACACCTTC. Translation: CAISPSPGTGAYGYTF.

A single count supports this clone. The rearrangement uses TRBV7-2 and TRBJ2-7, with 9 bases identical to TRBD2. V dropped 5 bases and J dropped 2; count of bases not matched to a gene: 10. The CDR3 covers 16 residues. Germline V gene lookup returns CDR1 SGHTA and CDR2 FQGNSA. CDR3 amino acids: CASSPGVAGVAYEQYF. The CDR3 nucleotides read TGTGCCAGCAGCCCCGGAGTAGCGGGAGTGGCCTACGAGCAGTACTTC.

The chain couples TRBV6-5 to TRBJ1-1; D is ambiguous. Trimming shortened V by 4 bases and J by 6 bases, and 12 bases separated the two germline ends. Germline V lookup: CDR1 MNHEY, CDR2 SVGAGI. This CDR3 spans 13 amino acids. In DNA form, the CDR3 reads TGTGCCAGCAGTTTCCGACGGGCCGCTGAAGCTTTCTTT. This encodes CASSFRRAAEAFF.

Here the CDR3 DNA reads TGTGCCTGGAGTTTCCGCTACTCCGATGAGCAGTTCTTC. As protein: CAWSFRYSDEQFF. V usage is TRBV30 and J usage is TRBJ2-1; D uncertain. The V gene's germline CDR1 is GTSNPN and CDR2 SVGIG (reference sequence). The CDR3 has 13 residues. The V end was cut by 2 bases, the J end by 8 bases, with 13 bases between.

This clone was recorded only once. The gene calls are TRBV19 and TRBJ2-7; tentative D call: TRBD2 (6 bases). Germline values: CDR1 LNHDA, CDR2 SQIVND (reference sequence). Trimming took 2 bases from V and 7 from J, leaving 15 bases between them. This CDR3 spans 14 amino acids. The CDR3 nucleotides read TGTGCCAGTAGTATAAAAGGGCGGGGAACGGAGCAGTACTTC. It translates to CASSIKGRGTEQYF.

The chain carries TRBV18 and TRBJ2-6; TRBD1 matches at 7 bases. Germline V gene data show CDR1 as KGHSH and CDR2 as LQKENI. V was pared by 1 base and J by 3 bases, with 12 bases of the junction left unmatched. The length of the CDR3 is 19 residues. CDR3 DNA sequence: TGTGCCAGCTCACCACTACCGCTTACAGGGGCCGGTGGGGCCAACGTCCTGACTTTC. Translation gives CASSPLPLTGAGGANVLTF.